Below are 4 T cell receptor beta chains sequenced from a single sample in a study of CD8 T cells in ankylosing spondylitis. Regarding the study as a whole: For ankylosing spondylitis blood, a TCR beta motif of about eight highly homologous variants appeared characteristic.

Each CDR3 protein gets one entry after TCRdb re-called the 5' RACE reads with MiXCR. The profile shows approximately 400,000 distinct CDR3 sequences, 25% to 30% of them singletons. Antigens for these TCRs are unknown. Material for sequencing was blood, either unsorted or a sorted T cell fraction (not recorded which). These receptors were obtained from a male donor with ankylosing spondylitis.

This clonotype was observed a few times. V usage is TRBV12-3 or TRBV12-4 and J usage is TRBJ2-1; D remains unclear. Trimming took off 6 bases at V and 1 base at J, with 10 bases between the two ends. This CDR3 has 14 residues. The CDR3 protein is CASSTGWSYNEQFF. CDR3 sequence (DNA): TGTGCCAGCAGCACCGGTTGGTCCTACAATGAGCAGTTCTTC.

This clonotype came up a few times. V gene TRBV20-1 combines with J gene TRBJ2-2; TRBD2 is a possible D gene (5 bases). V gave up 0 bases and J gave up 8 bases, with 10 bases separating them. Germline lookup yields CDR1 DFQATT and CDR2 SNEGSKA (reference sequence). The CDR3 length is 13 residues. The CDR3 protein is CSARDWSGGELFF. The CDR3, as DNA: TGCAGTGCTAGAGATTGGTCGGGAGGGGAGCTGTTTTTT.

The sample holds a few counts of this clonotype. The chain is built from TRBV5-1 and TRBJ2-1; 7 bases are shared with TRBD2. CDR3 length: 15 amino acids. J gave up 2 bases and V 2 bases, and 4 bases lay outside the gene matches. Looked up from germline, CDR1 is SGHRS and CDR2 is YFSETQ. CDR3 amino acids: CASSFRSGAYNEQFF. CDR3 nucleotides: TGCGCCAGCAGCTTCCGGAGCGGGGCCTACAATGAGCAGTTCTTC.

There are a few counts of this clonotype. This chain uses TRBV20-1 with TRBJ2-1; 9 bases agree with TRBD2. CDR3 size: 16 residues. The junction had 16 bases not matched to a gene; V was cut back by 6 bases and J by 7 bases. Germline CDR1 DFQATT, CDR2 SNEGSKA (reference sequence). CDR3: CSARPVPRAGGNEQFF. DNA of the CDR3: TGCAGTGCACGCCCGGTTCCTAGGGCGGGAGGGAATGAGCAGTTCTTC.